This section outlines one T cell receptor (beta chain) sequence together with its context. The antigen is not known. The CDR3 is made up of 12 amino acids. Germline lookup yields CDR1 LNHDA and CDR2 SQIVND (reference sequence). The V end lost 8 bases, the J end lost 5 bases, and 7 bases lay between the germline ends. The PCR made use of 60 Vbeta and 13 Jbeta primers. Repertoires were generated with immunoSEQ multiplex PCR, while TCRdb's copy carries only in-frame clones and drops some. The sample holds roughly 51,000 clones. This sample is part of a study of cytomegalovirus exposure and HLA in healthy donors. General study results and limits: Across donors, most TCRs were seen rarely, yet some public ones were widespread. A later analysis reportedly found fewer N-insertions in an Asian-associated ancestry cluster than the roughly 670-donor mean.

V gene TRBV19 combines with J gene TRBJ1-6, with D unresolved. This clonotype originated in a woman in her thirties or forties in good health and CMV-seronegative. Sequencing was done on a sample of PBMCs. This CDR3 is CASSENNSPLHF. CDR3 bases: TGTGCCAGTTCCGAGAATAATTCACCCCTCCACTTT.